The present TCR beta chain was sequenced within a study of blood T cell repertoires in COVID-19. On the study more broadly: Acute and convalescent COVID-19 samples came from the United States, Italy and Spain. In each case, the material was cDNA or gDNA derived from T cells, B-cell-depleted T cells, or PBMCs.

CDR1 SGDLS and CDR2 YYNGEE come from the germline V gene. The V and J ends lost 6 bases and 5 bases respectively, with 18 bases between them. The CDR3 consists of 14 residues. Authors' analysis steps: Amplification of reference gene primers provided the estimated nucleated cell counts. Clones were read by immunoSEQ multiplex PCR, and TCRdb kept only the in-frame ones, dropping some. V, J and clone size are taken as reported in that table, and D and trimming were inferred from the DNA itself. Among some 100,000 clones listed, about 90% were seen once. Sequencing was performed on peripheral blood. The source of this sequence is a woman younger than 45 with acute or convalescent COVID-19. The chain recombines TRBV9 with TRBJ2-7, with D tentatively TRBD1 (6 bases). In nucleotides, the CDR3 is TGTGCCAGCACCCCAGCACCGGACAGAGACGAGCAGTACTTC. Translated, it gives CASTPAPDRDEQYF.